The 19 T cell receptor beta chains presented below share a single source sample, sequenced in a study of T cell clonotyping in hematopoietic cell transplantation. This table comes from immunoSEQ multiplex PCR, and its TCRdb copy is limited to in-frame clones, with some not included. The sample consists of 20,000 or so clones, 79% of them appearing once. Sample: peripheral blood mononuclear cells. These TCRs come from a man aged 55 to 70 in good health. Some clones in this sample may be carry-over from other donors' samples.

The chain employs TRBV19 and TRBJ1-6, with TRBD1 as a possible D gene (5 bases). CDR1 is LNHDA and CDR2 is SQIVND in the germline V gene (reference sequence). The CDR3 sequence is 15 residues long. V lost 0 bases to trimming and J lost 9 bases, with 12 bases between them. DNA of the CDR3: TGTGCCAGTAGTATAGACAGGGACGGTGGTTCACCCCTCCACTTT. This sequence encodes CASSIDRDGGSPLHF.

The CDR3 spells CASSSPTSGYEQYF. The CDR3 DNA is TGTGCCAGCAGCTCCCCCACTAGCGGTTACGAGCAGTACTTC. The chain uses TRBV13 and TRBJ2-7; the match to TRBD2 covers 8 bases. The germline V gene encodes CDR1 PRHDT and CDR2 FYEKMQ (reference sequence). The V gene end was trimmed by 4 bases and the J gene end by 4 bases; junction bases not matched to a gene: 6. The CDR3 totals 14 residues. Full variable domain (rest looked up from reference TRBV13 and TRBJ2-7): AAGVIQSPRHLIKEKRETATLKCYPIPRHDTVYWYQQGPGQDPQFLISFYEKMQSDKGSIPDRFSAQQFSDYHSELNMSSLELGDSALYFCASSSPTSGYEQYFGPGTRLTVT.

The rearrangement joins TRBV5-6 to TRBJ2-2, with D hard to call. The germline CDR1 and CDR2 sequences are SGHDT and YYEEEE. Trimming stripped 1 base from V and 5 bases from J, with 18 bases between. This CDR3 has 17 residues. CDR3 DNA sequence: TGTGCCAGCAGCTTGTGGACGGACGGTGAGAATACCGGGGAGCTGTTTTTT. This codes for CASSLWTDGENTGELFF.

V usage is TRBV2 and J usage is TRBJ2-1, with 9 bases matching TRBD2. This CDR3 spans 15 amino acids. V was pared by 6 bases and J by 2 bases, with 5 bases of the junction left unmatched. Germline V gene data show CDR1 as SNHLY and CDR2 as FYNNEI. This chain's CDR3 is CASSATSGAYNEQFF. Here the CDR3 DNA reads TGTGCCAGCAGCGCGACTAGCGGAGCCTACAATGAGCAGTTCTTC.

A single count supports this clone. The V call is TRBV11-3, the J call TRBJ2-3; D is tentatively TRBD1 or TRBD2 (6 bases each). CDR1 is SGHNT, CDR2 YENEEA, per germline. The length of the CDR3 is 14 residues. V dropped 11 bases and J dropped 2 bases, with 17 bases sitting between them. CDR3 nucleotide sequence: TGTGCCCCACGGGGGCGGATAGACACAGATACGCAGTATTTT. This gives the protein CAPRGRIDTDTQYF.

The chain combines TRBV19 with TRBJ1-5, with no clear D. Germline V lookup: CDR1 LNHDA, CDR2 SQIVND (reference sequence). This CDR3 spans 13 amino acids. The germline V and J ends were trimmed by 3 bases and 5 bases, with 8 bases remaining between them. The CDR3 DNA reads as TGTGCCAGTAGTATTTCGGGAGATCAGCCCCAGCATTTT. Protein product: CASSISGDQPQHF.

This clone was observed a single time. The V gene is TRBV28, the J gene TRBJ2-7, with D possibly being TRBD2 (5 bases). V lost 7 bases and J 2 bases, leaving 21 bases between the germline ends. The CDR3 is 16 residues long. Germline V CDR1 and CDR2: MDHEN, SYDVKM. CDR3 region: CASTPTGGPGTYEQYF. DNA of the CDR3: TGTGCCAGCACCCCTACCGGCGGGCCTGGGACCTACGAGCAGTACTTC.

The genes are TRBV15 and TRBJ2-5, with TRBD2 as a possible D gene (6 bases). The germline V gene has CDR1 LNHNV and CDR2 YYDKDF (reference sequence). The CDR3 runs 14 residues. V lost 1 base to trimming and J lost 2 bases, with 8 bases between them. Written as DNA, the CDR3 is TGTGCCACCAGCAGAGTGCGGGGACAAGAGACCCAGTACTTC. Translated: CATSRVRGQETQYF. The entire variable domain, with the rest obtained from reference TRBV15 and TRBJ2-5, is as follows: DAMVIQNPRYQVTQFGKPVTLSCSQTLNHNVMYWYQQKSSQAPKLLFHYYDKDFNNEADTPDNFQSRRPNTSFCFLDIRSPGLGDTAMYLCATSRVRGQETQYFGPGTRLLVL.

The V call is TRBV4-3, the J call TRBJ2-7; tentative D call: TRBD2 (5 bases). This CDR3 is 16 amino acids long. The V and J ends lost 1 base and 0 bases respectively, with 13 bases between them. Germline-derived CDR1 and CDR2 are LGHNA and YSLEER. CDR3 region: CASSQVATRDSYEQYF. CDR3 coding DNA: TGCGCCAGCAGCCAAGTGGCGACTCGGGACTCCTACGAGCAGTACTTC.

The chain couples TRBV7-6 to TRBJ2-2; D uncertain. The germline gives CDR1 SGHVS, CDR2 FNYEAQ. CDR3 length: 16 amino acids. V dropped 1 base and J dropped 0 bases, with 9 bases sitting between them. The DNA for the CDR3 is TGTGCCAGCAGCTTAGTACACCAATCGAACACCGGGGAGCTGTTTTTT. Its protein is CASSLVHQSNTGELFF.

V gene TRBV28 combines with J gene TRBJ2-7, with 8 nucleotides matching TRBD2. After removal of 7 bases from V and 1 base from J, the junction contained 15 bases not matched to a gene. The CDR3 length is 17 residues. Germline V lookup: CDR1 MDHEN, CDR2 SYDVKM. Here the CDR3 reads CASISRSSSGGSYEQYF. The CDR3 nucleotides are TGTGCCAGCATATCGCGCTCCTCCAGCGGGGGATCCTACGAGCAGTACTTC.

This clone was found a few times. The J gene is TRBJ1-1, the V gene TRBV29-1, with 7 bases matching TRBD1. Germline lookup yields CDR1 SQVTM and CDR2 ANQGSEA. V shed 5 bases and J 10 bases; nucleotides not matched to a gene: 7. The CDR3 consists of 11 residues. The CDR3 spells CSVPRQGAAFF. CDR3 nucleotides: TGCAGCGTTCCTCGACAGGGCGCAGCTTTCTTT.

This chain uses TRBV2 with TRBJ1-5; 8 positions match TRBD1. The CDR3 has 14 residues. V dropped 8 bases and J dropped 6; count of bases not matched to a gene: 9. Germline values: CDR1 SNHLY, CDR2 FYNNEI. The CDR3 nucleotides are TGTGCCAGCTGGACAGGGACAGATAGTCAGCCCCAGCATTTT. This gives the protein CASWTGTDSQPQHF.

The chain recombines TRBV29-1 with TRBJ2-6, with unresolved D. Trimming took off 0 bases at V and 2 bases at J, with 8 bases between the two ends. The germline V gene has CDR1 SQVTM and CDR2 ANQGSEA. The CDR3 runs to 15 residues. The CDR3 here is CSVEDIWTGANVLTF. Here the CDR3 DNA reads TGCAGCGTTGAAGATATATGGACTGGGGCCAACGTCCTGACTTTC.

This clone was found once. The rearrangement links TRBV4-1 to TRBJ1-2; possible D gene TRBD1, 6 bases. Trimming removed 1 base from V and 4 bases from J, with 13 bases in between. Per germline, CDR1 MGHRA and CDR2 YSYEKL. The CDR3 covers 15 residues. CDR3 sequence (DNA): TGCGCCAGCAGCCAAGGTCAGGGGCTAAGCTATGGCTACACCTTC. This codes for CASSQGQGLSYGYTF.

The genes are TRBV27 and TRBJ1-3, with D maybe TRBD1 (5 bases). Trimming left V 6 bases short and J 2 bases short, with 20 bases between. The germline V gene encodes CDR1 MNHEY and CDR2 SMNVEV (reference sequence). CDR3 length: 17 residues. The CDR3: CASSHYGGTGPGNTIYF. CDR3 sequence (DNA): TGTGCCAGCAGCCACTATGGGGGTACGGGGCCTGGAAACACCATATATTTT.

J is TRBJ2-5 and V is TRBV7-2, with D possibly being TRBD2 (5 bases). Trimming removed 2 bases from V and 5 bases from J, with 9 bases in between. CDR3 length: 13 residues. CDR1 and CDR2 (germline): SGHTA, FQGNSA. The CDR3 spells CASSLTGGETQYF. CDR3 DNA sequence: TGTGCCAGCAGCTTAACGGGCGGGGAGACCCAGTACTTC.

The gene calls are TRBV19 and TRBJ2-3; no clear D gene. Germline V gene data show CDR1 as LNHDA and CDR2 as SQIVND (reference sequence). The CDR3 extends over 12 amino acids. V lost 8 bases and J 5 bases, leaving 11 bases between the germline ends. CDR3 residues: CASSLTRDTQYF. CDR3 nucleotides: TGTGCCAGTTCATTGACCAGAGATACGCAGTATTTT. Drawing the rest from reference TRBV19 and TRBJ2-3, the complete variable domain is DGGITQSPKYLFRKEGQNVTLSCEQNLNHDAMYWYRQDPGQGLRLIYYSQIVNDFQKGDIAEGYSVSREKKESFPLTVTSAQKNPTAFYLCASSLTRDTQYFGPGTRLTVL.

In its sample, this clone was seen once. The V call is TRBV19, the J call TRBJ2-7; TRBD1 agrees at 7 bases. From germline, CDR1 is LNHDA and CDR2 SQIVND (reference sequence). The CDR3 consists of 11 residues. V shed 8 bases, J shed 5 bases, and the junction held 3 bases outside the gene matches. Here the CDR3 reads CASRQGHEQYF. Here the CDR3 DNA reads TGTGCCAGTCGACAGGGACACGAGCAGTACTTC.